This is a list of T cell receptor beta chains from one sample in a study of CD8 T cells in Susac syndrome. Via MiXCR, TCRdb re-called the immunoSEQ multiplex PCR reads, giving one row per CDR3 protein. This table holds some 96,000 distinct CDR3 sequences, approximately 95% found once. Sequenced material: CD8+ T cells from PBMCs. The receptor source for this set is a human donor with Susac syndrome. Both conserved end residues are part of each CDR3. Each record gives: D gene, clone size, J gene, V gene, CDR3 DNA, CDR3 protein. D genes are given only for firm matches. The size of a clone is reported for some rows only, either as once, few or many, or as a class for expanded clones.

TRBD1 | - | TRBJ2-6 | TRBV28 | TGTGCCAGCAGTTCCACAGGGGTCGGGGCCAACGTCCTGACTTTC | CASSSTGVGANVLTF
- | - | TRBJ1-1 | TRBV27 | TGTGCCAGCAGCCCCTTACAGAACATGAACACTGAAGCTTTCTTT | CASSPLQNMNTEAFF
TRBD1 | few | TRBJ2-3 | TRBV9 | TGTGCCAGCAGCGTACTAGGACAGGGGGGCCCAACAGATACGCAGTATTTT | CASSVLGQGGPTDTQYF
- | - | TRBJ2-7 | TRBV7-9 | TGTGCCAGCAGCTTAATGGTAGGCAGGGCCTACGAGCAGTACTTC | CASSLMVGRAYEQYF
- | - | TRBJ1-5 | TRBV4-2 | TGTGCCAGCAGCCAAGATCCTGTCAGTACTGGCAATCAGCCCCAGCATTTT | CASSQDPVSTGNQPQHF
TRBD2 | - | TRBJ2-1 | TRBV28 | TGTGCCAGCACCTATCCTAGCGGGAGCGATGAGCAGTTCTTC | CASTYPSGSDEQFF
TRBD1 | - | TRBJ2-3 | TRBV12-3/TRBV12-4 | TGTGCCAGCAGGCTACAGGGGCAACTTAGCACAGATACGCAGTATTTT | CASRLQGQLSTDTQYF
- | - | TRBJ2-7 | TRBV12-3/TRBV12-4 | TGTGCCAGCAGCCCCAGTCGGGAGTACGAGCAGTACTTC | CASSPSREYEQYF
- | - | TRBJ2-1 | TRBV6-5 | TGTGCCAGCAGTTACCGGCGGGGGCCCTCTAACAATGAGCAGTTCTTC | CASSYRRGPSNNEQFF
- | - | TRBJ1-2 | TRBV5-6 | TGTGCCAGCAGCTGGGCAACTGGCTACACCTTC | CASSWATGYTF
- | - | TRBJ2-7 | TRBV29-1 | TGCAGCGTTGAAGCAGGGGCTTACGAGCAGTACTTC | CSVEAGAYEQYF
- | - | TRBJ1-6 | TRBV15 | TGTGCCACCAGCAGAGATAAGGTCGGCAGGAGCTCCTATAATTCACCCCTCCACTTT | CATSRDKVGRSSYNSPLHF
- | - | TRBJ2-1 | TRBV6-5 | TGTGCCAGCAGTTACTCGGAAAGCGATGAGCAGTTCTTC | CASSYSESDEQFF
TRBD2 | - | TRBJ2-1 | TRBV29-1 | TGCAGCGCCCTAACTAGCGGCCTTACGCTACGCCACACTGAGCAGTTCTTC | CSALTSGLTLRHTEQFF
TRBD2 | once | TRBJ2-1 | TRBV4-1 | TGCGCCAGCAGCCAACCACCTAGCGGCAATGAGCAGTTCTTC | CASSQPPSGNEQFF
TRBD1 | few | TRBJ1-5 | TRBV15 | TGTGCCACCAGCAGAGATTTGGGGACAGGGGGCTCTCAGCCCCAGCATTTT | CATSRDLGTGGSQPQHF
- | - | TRBJ2-3 | TRBV3-1 | TGTGCCAGCAGCCAACCCCCAGCAGATACGCAGTATTTT | CASSQPPADTQYF
- | - | TRBJ2-1 | TRBV9 | TGTGCCAGCAGCGTAGTTCCCGGGGGCCCCAGGGAGCAGTTCTTC | CASSVVPGGPREQFF
- | once | TRBJ2-1 | TRBV6-2/TRBV6-3 | TGTGCCAGCAGTTGGACGAAATGGGGTGAGCAGTTCTTC | CASSWTKWGEQFF
- | - | TRBJ2-5 | TRBV18 | TGTGCCAGCTCACCCTCGCTTCAAGAGACCCAGTACTTC | CASSPSLQETQYF
- | - | TRBJ1-1 | TRBV24-1 | TGTGCCACCAGTGAGCCTACAAACACTGAAGCTTTCTTT | CATSEPTNTEAFF
- | once | TRBJ2-7 | TRBV5-1 | TGCGCCAGCAGCTTGGAGGGGGACGAGCAGTACTTC | CASSLEGDEQYF
- | - | TRBJ1-4 | TRBV27 | TGTGCCAGCAGCCCGGGCACGAGAGAAAAACTGTTTTTT | CASSPGTREKLFF
- | - | TRBJ2-3 | TRBV29-1 | TGCAGCGTTGAGTTGGCTAGCTTGATCGCAGATACGCAGTATTTT | CSVELASLIADTQYF
- | - | TRBJ1-1 | TRBV9 | TGTGCCAGCAGCTTAGCAGGGGAAGCTTTCTTT | CASSLAGEAFF
- | - | TRBJ2-7 | TRBV29-1 | TGCAGCGTACCAGGGTTCGGGGGTGAGCAGTACTTC | CSVPGFGGEQYF
TRBD1 | - | TRBJ1-2 | TRBV4-1 | TGCGCCAGCAGCCCAGGACCGGGACAGGCCTATGGCTACACCTTC | CASSPGPGQAYGYTF
- | - | TRBJ2-3 | TRBV9 | TGTGCCAGCAGCGCTGGAGGACCAGATACGCAGTATTTT | CASSAGGPDTQYF
TRBD2 | - | TRBJ2-1 | TRBV5-1 | TGCGCCAGCAGCTTGTCGGCGGGAGGAAGGGATGAGCAGTTCTTC | CASSLSAGGRDEQFF
TRBD1 | - | TRBJ2-3 | TRBV6-4 | TGTGCCAGCAGTATACAAGGGGGCGCAGATACGCAGTATTTT | CASSIQGGADTQYF
- | - | TRBJ2-1 | TRBV5-1 | TGCGCCAGCAGCTTGGACGTTGCATCTAATGAGCAGTTCTTC | CASSLDVASNEQFF
- | - | TRBJ1-2 | TRBV4-2 | TGTGCCAGCAGCCAAAGCGACAGGAGTGCTCTTCCGGGGAGCTATGGCTACACCTTC | CASSQSDRSALPGSYGYTF
- | - | TRBJ2-1 | TRBV20-1 | TGCAGTGCTAGGCAGGGGAGGGACTACAATGAGCAGTTCTTC | CSARQGRDYNEQFF
- | - | TRBJ1-1 | TRBV9 | TGTGCCAGCAGCGTAGCTGCAGACCAGAACACTGAAGCTTTCTTT | CASSVAADQNTEAFF
- | - | TRBJ2-4 | TRBV20-1 | TGCAGTGCCCCACGGGGGGCCCAGGAAAACATTCAGTACTTC | CSAPRGAQENIQYF
- | - | TRBJ1-2 | TRBV18 | TGTGCCAGCTCACCTGGACCGCCTGTCCGGGGCTACACCTTC | CASSPGPPVRGYTF
TRBD1 | - | TRBJ1-1 | TRBV18 | TGTGCCAGCTCGTGGGACAGGGGGCTAACTGAAGCTTTCTTT | CASSWDRGLTEAFF
TRBD1 | - | TRBJ1-2 | TRBV6-5 | TGTGCCAGCAGCCCAGGGGGGGCTAACTATGGCTACACCTTC | CASSPGGANYGYTF
- | once | TRBJ2-1 | TRBV29-1 | TGCAGCGTTGAAGATAGAGGACCCGAGCGGTTCTTC | CSVEDRGPERFF
- | - | TRBJ1-1 | TRBV18 | TGTGCCAGCTCACCATCCGGGACATTGAACACTGAAGCTTTCTTT | CASSPSGTLNTEAFF
- | - | TRBJ2-2 | TRBV5-6 | TGTGCCAGCAGCTTCTGGGTCACCGGGGAGCTGTTTTTT | CASSFWVTGELFF
TRBD2 | - | TRBJ2-3 | TRBV3-1 | TGTGCCAGCAGCCTTAGCGGGGTATTTTCGGATACGCAGTATTTT | CASSLSGVFSDTQYF
- | - | TRBJ2-7 | TRBV4-1 | TGCGCCAGCAGCCAAGTCTACGGAGGCTACGAGCAGTACTTC | CASSQVYGGYEQYF
- | once | TRBJ1-6 | TRBV18 | TGTGCCAGCTCACTACAGACCGCATCCTATAATTCACCCCTCCACTTT | CASSLQTASYNSPLHF
- | - | TRBJ2-3 | TRBV3-1 | TGTGCCAGCAGCCCGTCGGGGGCGGGCACAGATACGCAGTATTTT | CASSPSGAGTDTQYF
- | - | TRBJ2-1 | TRBV6-4 | TGTGCCAGCAGTGATCGGGGGAGGCAGTTCTTC | CASSDRGRQFF
TRBD1 | - | TRBJ1-6 | TRBV4-1 | TGCGCCAGCAGCCAAGCCGCGACAGGGGCTTATTCACCCCTCCACTTT | CASSQAATGAYSPLHF
- | - | TRBJ2-5 | TRBV28 | TGTGCCAGCAGTGACCAACAGGGTTCTGAGACCCAGTACTTC | CASSDQQGSETQYF
- | - | TRBJ2-1 | TRBV27 | TGTGCCAGCAGTCCCCAGACTAGTAGGCACAATGAGCAGTTCTTC | CASSPQTSRHNEQFF
- | - | TRBJ1-2 | TRBV29-1 | TGCAGCGTTCCTGATAGGGAATATGGCTACACCTTC | CSVPDREYGYTF
- | - | TRBJ1-5 | TRBV7-9 | TGTGCCAGCAGCCAGAGCGTGGGAGGACAGCCCCAGCATTTT | CASSQSVGGQPQHF
- | - | TRBJ1-2 | TRBV5-6 | TGTGCCAGCAGCCCCCTGTCCGATGTATATGGCTACACCTTC | CASSPLSDVYGYTF
- | - | TRBJ1-6 | TRBV6-5 | TGTGCCAGCAGTTACCCAGGGAATTCACCCCTCCACTTT | CASSYPGNSPLHF
- | - | TRBJ2-4 | TRBV9 | TGTGCCAGCAGCGTAGGGGTGAATGGAGCCAAAAACATTCAGTACTTC | CASSVGVNGAKNIQYF